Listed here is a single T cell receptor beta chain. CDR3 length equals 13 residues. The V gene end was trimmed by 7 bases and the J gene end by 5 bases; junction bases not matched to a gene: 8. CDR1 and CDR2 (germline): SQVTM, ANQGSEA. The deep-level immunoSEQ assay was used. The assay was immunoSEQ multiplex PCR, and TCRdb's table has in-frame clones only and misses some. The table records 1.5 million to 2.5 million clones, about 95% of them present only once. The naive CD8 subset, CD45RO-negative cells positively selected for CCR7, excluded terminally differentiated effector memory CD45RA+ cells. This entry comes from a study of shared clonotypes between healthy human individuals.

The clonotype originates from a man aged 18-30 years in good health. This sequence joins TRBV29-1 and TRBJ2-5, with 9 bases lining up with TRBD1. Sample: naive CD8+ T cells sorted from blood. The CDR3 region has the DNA TGCAGCGCAGGGACAGGGCGGATGGAGACCCAGTACTTC. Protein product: CSAGTGRMETQYF.